A single sample gave rise to the 5 T cell receptor beta chains below, sequenced in a study of blood T cell repertoires in COVID-19. The repertoire was sequenced with immunoSEQ multiplex PCR; TCRdb's copy has only in-frame clones and lacks some. The sample has roughly 150,000 clones; more than 85% are singletons. What was sequenced was peripheral blood. The receptors derive from a man aged 55 to 70 with active or convalescent COVID-19.

This chain joins TRBV27 and TRBJ1-2; D might be TRBD1 (6 bases). This CDR3 spans 15 amino acids. The ends were cut back, 1 base at V and 4 bases at J, with 13 bases in the middle. From germline, CDR1 is MNHEY and CDR2 SMNVEV (reference sequence). CDR3 amino acids: CASSLLYTGIYGYTF. The DNA for the CDR3 is TGTGCCAGCAGTTTATTGTATACAGGGATCTATGGCTACACCTTC.

This clone was recorded only once. This chain links TRBV7-8 with TRBJ2-3; 12 nucleotides agree with TRBD2. The CDR3 has 17 amino acids. Trimming cost V 4 bases and J 0 bases; bases outside gene matches: 5. CDR1 is SGHVS and CDR2 is FQNEAQ in the germline V gene. CDR3 sequence (DNA): TGTGCCAGCAGCTGGCGACTAGCGGGAGTCAGCACAGATACGCAGTATTTT. Encoded protein: CASSWRLAGVSTDTQYF.

The chain uses TRBV7-6 and TRBJ2-1, with a weak D call TRBD2 (7 bases). The CDR3 loop spans 19 amino acids. Germline loops: CDR1 SGHVS, CDR2 FNYEAQ. V lost 6 bases and J lost 1, with 25 bases in between. The DNA of the CDR3 is TGTGCCAGCAGTTCCCTGGGGGGGGCGGGGCGGATATCCTACAATGAGCAGTTCTTC. The encoded protein is CASSSLGGAGRISYNEQFF.

The DNA for the CDR3 is TGTGCCAGCAGCGCCCTGGGACAGGGGACTGAAGCTTTCTTT. Translating it yields CASSALGQGTEAFF. The chain has TRBV9 and TRBJ1-1; TRBD1 matches at 10 bases. With 3 bases clipped from V and 5 bases from J, the junction kept 4 bases outside the gene matches. This CDR3 is built from 14 residues. Germline CDR1 reads SGDLS; CDR2 reads YYNGEE.

The chain is built from TRBV29-1 and TRBJ2-2; 12 bases align to TRBD2. CDR3 length equals 17 residues. V lost 5 bases to trimming and J lost 4 bases; unmatched junction nucleotides: 11. CDR1 and CDR2 (germline): SQVTM, ANQGSEA. This CDR3 is CSVPTSATSGGTGELFF. The DNA of the CDR3 is TGCAGCGTTCCCACCTCAGCGACTAGCGGGGGCACCGGGGAGCTGTTTTTT.